This T cell receptor (beta chain) comes out of a study of T-cell memory formation after mild COVID-19. About the research overall: Among the donors, TCR clusters were largely specific to each donor.

Details on this clonotype: Its specificity is unknown.

Notes on the study in general: There were some responding clones in pre-infection memory, which suggested that cross-reactive memory had joined. Clones contracting day 15 to 85 were balanced CD4/CD8; later expanders leaned CD4+.

The authors produced TCR alpha and TCR beta cDNA libraries with sample barcodes and UMIs by 5'RACE using constant-segment primers. Using its own MiXCR run on the 5' RACE reads, TCRdb lists one record per CDR3 protein. The sample carries about 470,000 distinct CDR3 sequences, more than 20% recorded once. The CDR3 totals 11 residues. The V and J ends lost 4 bases and 10 bases respectively, with 8 bases between them. Per the germline V gene, CDR1 is MNHEY and CDR2 is SVGAGI. The sample taken for sequencing was PBMCs or a T cell subset sorted from them (not recorded which). The clonotype comes from an adult woman who had mild COVID-19 (a few samples of this study predate the infection). Cell type and time point are not known. The chain links TRBV6-5 to TRBJ2-1; D is uncertain. The CDR3 loop is CASSSAQEQFF. The CDR3 DNA reads as TGTGCCAGCAGTTCAGCTCAGGAGCAGTTCTTC.